Listed here are 9 T cell receptor beta chains from one sample, sequenced in a study of T cells after yellow fever vaccination. TCRdb re-analysed the 5' RACE reads in MiXCR, keeping a single row per CDR3 protein. The sample records 550,000 or so distinct CDR3 sequences, 15% to 20% being singletons. This specimen consisted of PBMCs, obtained 15 days after the yellow fever booster vaccination. These receptors were taken from a man between 25 and 39 years old who received the YFV17D yellow fever vaccine.

The chain links TRBV6-5 to TRBJ1-4; D is undetermined. The germline CDR1 and CDR2 sequences are MNHEY and SVGAGI. Trimming took off 4 bases at V and 0 bases at J, with 9 bases between the two ends. The CDR3 extends over 15 amino acids. The CDR3 here is CASSLALATNEKLFF. The CDR3 DNA follows: TGTGCCAGCAGTTTAGCCCTTGCAACTAATGAAAAACTGTTTTTT.

Only a few counts were recorded for this clonotype. The V and J genes are TRBV20-1 and TRBJ2-7; D is undetermined. V was shortened by 1 base and J by 5 bases, with 9 bases between the two germline ends. Germline CDR1 and CDR2: DFQATT and SNEGSKA (reference sequence). The CDR3 is made up of 12 amino acids. In nucleotides, the CDR3 is TGCAGTGCTAGAGGGCCATCAGACGAGCAGTACTTC. Amino acid sequence: CSARGPSDEQYF.

This clonotype was seen only a few times. CDR3 in DNA: TGCGCCAGCAGCCAAGAAGCCAGTTCATCACCCCTCCACTTT. This gives the protein CASSQEASSSPLHF. V usage is TRBV4-3 and J usage is TRBJ1-6; D remains unclear. CDR3 size: 14 residues. V lost 0 bases to trimming and J lost 10 bases, with 10 bases between them. From germline, CDR1 is LGHNA and CDR2 YSLEER.

This clonotype was detected many times. The J gene is TRBJ2-1, the V gene TRBV5-1; TRBD1 matches 7 bases. The CDR3 totals 16 residues. Unmatched junction bases numbered 11, after V lost 3 bases and J lost 5 bases. Looked up from germline, CDR1 is SGHRS and CDR2 is YFSETQ. CDR3 loop: CASSSGTGVGHNEQFF. In nucleotides, the CDR3 is TGCGCCAGCAGCTCGGGAACAGGGGTTGGCCACAATGAGCAGTTCTTC.

This clonotype appeared a few times. The rearrangement links TRBV27 to TRBJ2-3, with D perhaps matching TRBD2 (7 bases). CDR3 length equals 16 residues. CDR1 and CDR2 (germline): MNHEY, SMNVEV (reference sequence). Trimming removed 3 bases at V and 4 bases at J, with 17 bases between. The CDR3 sequence is CASSFDPWEGADTQYF. DNA for the CDR3: TGTGCCAGCAGTTTTGACCCGTGGGAGGGGGCAGATACGCAGTATTTT.

This clonotype was seen a handful of times. The chain joins TRBV15 to TRBJ2-1, with D maybe TRBD2 (5 bases). From germline, CDR1 is LNHNV and CDR2 YYDKDF (reference sequence). CDR3 size: 12 residues. Between the trimmed V and J ends, which lost 11 bases and 9 bases, there was a span of 17 bases. The DNA of the CDR3 is TGTGCCCCCGGACTGTCCCGGGGTGAGCAGTTCTTC. Protein: CAPGLSRGEQFF. Based on the CDR3 plus reference TRBV15 and TRBJ2-1, the full variable domain is DAMVIQNPRYQVTQFGKPVTLSCSQTLNHNVMYWYQQKSSQAPKLLFHYYDKDFNNEADTPDNFQSRRPNTSFCFLDIRSPGLGDTAMYLCAPGLSRGEQFFGPGTRLTVL.

This clonotype came up a few times. The chain's CDR3 is CASSLEGGVYNEQFF. As DNA, the CDR3 is TGTGCCAGCAGCTTGGAGGGAGGGGTCTACAATGAGCAGTTCTTC. V and J are TRBV7-3 and TRBJ2-1, with 7 bases matching TRBD2. The CDR3 spans 15 residues. The germline CDR1 and CDR2 sequences are SGHTA and FQGTGA. The J segment lost 3 bases and the V segment lost 3 bases, leaving 5 bases of the junction unmatched.

This clonotype was counted a few times. The chain recombines TRBV5-1 with TRBJ2-7; TRBD2 is a possible D gene (6 bases). This CDR3 has 17 residues. Trimming pared 2 bases from V and 0 bases from J, leaving 18 bases between. Germline CDR1 SGHRS, CDR2 YFSETQ. CDR3 nucleotide sequence: TGCGCCAGCAGCTTAACCTCCCGGGACTTTATCTCCTACGAGCAGTACTTC. It codes for CASSLTSRDFISYEQYF.

This clonotype was counted only a few times. The rearrangement uses TRBV29-1 and TRBJ2-1; the match to TRBD1 covers 11 bases. V shed 7 bases and J 4 bases; nucleotides not matched to a gene: 6. Germline assignment: CDR1 SQVTM and CDR2 ANQGSEA. CDR3 length: 14 amino acids. This CDR3 reads CSAAGTGGYNEQFF. In DNA form, the CDR3 reads TGCAGCGCCGCCGGGACAGGGGGATACAATGAGCAGTTCTTC.